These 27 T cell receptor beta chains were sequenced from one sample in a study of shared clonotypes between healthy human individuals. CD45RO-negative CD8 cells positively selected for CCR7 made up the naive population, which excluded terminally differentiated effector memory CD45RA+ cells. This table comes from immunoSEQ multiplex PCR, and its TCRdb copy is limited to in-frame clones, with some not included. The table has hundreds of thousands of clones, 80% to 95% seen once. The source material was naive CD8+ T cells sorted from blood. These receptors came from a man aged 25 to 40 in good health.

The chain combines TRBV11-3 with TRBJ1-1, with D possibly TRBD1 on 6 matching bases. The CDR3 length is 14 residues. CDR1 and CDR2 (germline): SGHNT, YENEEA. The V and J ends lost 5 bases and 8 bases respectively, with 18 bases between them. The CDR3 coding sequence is TGTGCCAGCAGCCTGGGACCGGGGGCGAGGGAAGCTTTCTTT. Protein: CASSLGPGAREAFF.

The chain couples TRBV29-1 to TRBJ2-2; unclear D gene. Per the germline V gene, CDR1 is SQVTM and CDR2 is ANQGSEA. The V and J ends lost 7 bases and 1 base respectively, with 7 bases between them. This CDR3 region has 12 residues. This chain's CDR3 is CSGCGNTGELFF. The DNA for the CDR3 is TGCAGCGGGTGCGGGAACACCGGGGAGCTGTTTTTT.

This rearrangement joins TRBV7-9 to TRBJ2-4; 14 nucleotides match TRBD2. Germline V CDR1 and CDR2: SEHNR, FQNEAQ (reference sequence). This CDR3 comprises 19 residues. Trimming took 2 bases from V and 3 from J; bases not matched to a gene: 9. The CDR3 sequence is CASSLTGLAGDRGKNIQYF. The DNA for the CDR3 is TGTGCCAGCAGCTTAACGGGACTAGCGGGAGATCGGGGCAAAAACATTCAGTACTTC.

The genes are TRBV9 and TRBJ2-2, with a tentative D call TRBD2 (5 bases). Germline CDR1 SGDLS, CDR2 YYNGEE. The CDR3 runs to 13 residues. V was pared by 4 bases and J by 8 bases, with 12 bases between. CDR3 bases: TGTGCCAGCAGCTCCGATTGGAGGGGGGAGCTGTTTTTT. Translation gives CASSSDWRGELFF.

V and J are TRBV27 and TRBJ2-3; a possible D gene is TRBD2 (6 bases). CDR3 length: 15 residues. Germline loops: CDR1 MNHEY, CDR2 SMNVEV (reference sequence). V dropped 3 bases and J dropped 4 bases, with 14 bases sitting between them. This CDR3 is CASSFSSGVADTQYF. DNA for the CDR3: TGTGCCAGCAGTTTCTCTTCGGGAGTAGCAGATACGCAGTATTTT.

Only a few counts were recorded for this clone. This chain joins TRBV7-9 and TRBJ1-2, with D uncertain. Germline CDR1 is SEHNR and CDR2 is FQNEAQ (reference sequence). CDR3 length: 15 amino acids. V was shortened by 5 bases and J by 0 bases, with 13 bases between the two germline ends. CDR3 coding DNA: TGTGCCAGCAGCCCTCGGACGGACCCTAACTATGGCTACACCTTC. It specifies CASSPRTDPNYGYTF.

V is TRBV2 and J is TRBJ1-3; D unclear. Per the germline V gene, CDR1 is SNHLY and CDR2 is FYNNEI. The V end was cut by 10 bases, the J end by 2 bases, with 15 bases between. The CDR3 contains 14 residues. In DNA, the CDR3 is TGTGCCACCGACCGGGGAGCTACTGGAAACACCATATATTTT. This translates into CATDRGATGNTIYF.

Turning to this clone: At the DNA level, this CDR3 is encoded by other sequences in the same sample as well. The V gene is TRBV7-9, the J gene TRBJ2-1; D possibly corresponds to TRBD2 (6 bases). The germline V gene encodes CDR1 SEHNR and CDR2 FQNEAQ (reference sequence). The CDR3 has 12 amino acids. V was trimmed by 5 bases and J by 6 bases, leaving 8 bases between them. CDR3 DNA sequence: TGTGCCAGCAGCCCGACTAGCAATGAGCAGTTCTTC. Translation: CASSPTSNEQFF.

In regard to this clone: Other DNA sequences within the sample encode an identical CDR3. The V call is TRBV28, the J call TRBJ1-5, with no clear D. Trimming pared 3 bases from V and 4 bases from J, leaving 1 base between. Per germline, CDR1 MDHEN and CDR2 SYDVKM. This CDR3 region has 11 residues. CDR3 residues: CASSLNQPQHF. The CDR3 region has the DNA TGTGCCAGCAGTTTGAATCAGCCCCAGCATTTT.

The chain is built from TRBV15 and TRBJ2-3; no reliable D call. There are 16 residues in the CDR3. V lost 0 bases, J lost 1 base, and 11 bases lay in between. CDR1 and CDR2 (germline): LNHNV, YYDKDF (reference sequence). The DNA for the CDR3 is TGTGCCACCAGCAGAGATGCTCCTCGGGGCACAGATACGCAGTATTTT. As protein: CATSRDAPRGTDTQYF.

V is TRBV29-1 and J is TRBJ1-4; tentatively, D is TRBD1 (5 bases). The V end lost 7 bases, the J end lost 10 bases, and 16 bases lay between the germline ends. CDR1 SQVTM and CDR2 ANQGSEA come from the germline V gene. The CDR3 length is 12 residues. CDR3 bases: TGCAGCGCGGTGGGGCTAATGGGAAAACTGTTTTTT. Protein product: CSAVGLMGKLFF. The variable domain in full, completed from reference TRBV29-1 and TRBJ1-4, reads SAVISQKPSRDICQRGTSLTIQCQVDSQVTMMFWYRQQPGQSLTLIATANQGSEATYESGFVIDKFPISRPNLTFSTLTVSNMSPEDSSIYLCSAVGLMGKLFFGSGTQLSVL.

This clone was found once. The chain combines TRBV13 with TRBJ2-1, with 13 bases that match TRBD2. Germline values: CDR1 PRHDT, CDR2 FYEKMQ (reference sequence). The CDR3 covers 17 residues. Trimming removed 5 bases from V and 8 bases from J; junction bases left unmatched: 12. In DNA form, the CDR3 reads TGTGCCAGCAGCCCTCCCTGGACTAGCGGGAGTCCCGATGAGCAGTTCTTC. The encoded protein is CASSPPWTSGSPDEQFF.

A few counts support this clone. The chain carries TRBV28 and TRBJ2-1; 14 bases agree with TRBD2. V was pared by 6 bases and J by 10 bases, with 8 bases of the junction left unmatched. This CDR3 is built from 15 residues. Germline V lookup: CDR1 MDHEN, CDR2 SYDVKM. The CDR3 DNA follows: TGTGCCAGCAGCCTGGGACTAGCGGGAGCCCTCGAGCAGTTCTTC. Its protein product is CASSLGLAGALEQFF.

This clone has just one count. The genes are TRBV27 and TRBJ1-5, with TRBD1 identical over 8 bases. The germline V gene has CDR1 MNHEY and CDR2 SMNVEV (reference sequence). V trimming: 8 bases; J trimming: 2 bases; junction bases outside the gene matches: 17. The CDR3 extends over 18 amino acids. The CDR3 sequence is CASRIIQGGIRRNQPQHF. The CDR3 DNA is TGTGCCAGCCGTATCATACAGGGGGGAATTCGGCGCAATCAGCCCCAGCATTTT.

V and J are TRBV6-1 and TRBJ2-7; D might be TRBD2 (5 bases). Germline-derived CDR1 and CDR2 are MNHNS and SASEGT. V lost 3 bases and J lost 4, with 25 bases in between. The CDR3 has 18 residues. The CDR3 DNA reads TGTGCCAGCAGTGATCTTAATCTGCAGCGGTTAGAATATTACGAGCAGTACTTC. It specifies CASSDLNLQRLEYYEQYF.

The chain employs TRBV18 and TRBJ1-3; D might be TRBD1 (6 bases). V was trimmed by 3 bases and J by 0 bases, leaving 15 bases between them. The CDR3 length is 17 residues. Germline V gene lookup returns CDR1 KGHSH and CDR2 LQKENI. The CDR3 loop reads CASSPKQGKDSGNTIYF. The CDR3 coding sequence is TGTGCCAGCTCACCGAAACAGGGCAAGGACTCTGGAAACACCATATATTTT.

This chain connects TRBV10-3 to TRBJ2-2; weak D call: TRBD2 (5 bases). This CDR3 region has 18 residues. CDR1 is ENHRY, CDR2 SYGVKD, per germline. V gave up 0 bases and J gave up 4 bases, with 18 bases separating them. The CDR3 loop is CAISESGSSKGVTGELFF. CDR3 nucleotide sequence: TGTGCCATCAGTGAGTCCGGGTCGTCAAAGGGAGTCACCGGGGAGCTGTTTTTT.

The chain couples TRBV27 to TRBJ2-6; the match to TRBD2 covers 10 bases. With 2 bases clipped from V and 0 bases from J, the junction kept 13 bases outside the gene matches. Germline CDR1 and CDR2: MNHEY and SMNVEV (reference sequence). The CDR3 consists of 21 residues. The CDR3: CASSLSPPSGSRISGANVLTF. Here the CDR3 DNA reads TGTGCCAGCAGTTTAAGTCCGCCTAGCGGGAGTAGGATCTCTGGGGCCAACGTCCTGACTTTC.

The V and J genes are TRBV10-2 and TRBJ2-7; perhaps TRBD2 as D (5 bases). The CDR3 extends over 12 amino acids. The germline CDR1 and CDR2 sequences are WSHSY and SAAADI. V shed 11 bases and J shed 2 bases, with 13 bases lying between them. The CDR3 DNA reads TGCGCCGTCAAAGGGAGCACCTACGAGCAGTACTTC. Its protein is CAVKGSTYEQYF.

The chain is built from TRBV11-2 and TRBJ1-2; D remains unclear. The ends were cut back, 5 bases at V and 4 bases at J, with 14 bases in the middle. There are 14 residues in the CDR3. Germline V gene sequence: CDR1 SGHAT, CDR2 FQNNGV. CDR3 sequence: CASSPLKGFYGYTF. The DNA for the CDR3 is TGTGCCAGCAGCCCACTTAAGGGATTCTATGGCTACACCTTC.

CDR3 loop: CASSYGPGRDNEQFF. The CDR3 DNA reads TGTGCCAGCAGTTACGGGCCAGGGCGAGACAATGAGCAGTTCTTC. The rearrangement links TRBV27 to TRBJ2-1, with D perhaps matching TRBD1 (5 bases). This CDR3 region has 15 residues. Trimming pared 4 bases from V and 5 bases from J, leaving 15 bases between. Per the germline V gene, CDR1 is MNHEY and CDR2 is SMNVEV (reference sequence).

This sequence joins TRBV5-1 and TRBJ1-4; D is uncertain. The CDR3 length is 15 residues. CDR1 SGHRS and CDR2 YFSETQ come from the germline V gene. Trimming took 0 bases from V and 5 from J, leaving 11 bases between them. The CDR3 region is CASSLALAENEKLFF. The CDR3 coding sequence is TGCGCCAGCAGCTTGGCGCTAGCTGAGAATGAAAAACTGTTTTTT.

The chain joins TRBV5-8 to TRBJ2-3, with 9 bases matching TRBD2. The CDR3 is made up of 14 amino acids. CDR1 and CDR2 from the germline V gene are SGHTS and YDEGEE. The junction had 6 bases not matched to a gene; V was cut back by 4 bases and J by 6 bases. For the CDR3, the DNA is TGTGCCAGCAGCGGAAGCGGGAGGCCTGATACGCAGTATTTT. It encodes CASSGSGRPDTQYF.

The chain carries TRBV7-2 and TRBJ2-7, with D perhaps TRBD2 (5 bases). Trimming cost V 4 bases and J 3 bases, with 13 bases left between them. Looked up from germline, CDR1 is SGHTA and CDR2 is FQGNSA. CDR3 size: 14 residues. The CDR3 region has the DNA TGTGCCAGCAGCTCGCCCACTAGTAACTACGAGCAGTACTTC. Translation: CASSSPTSNYEQYF.

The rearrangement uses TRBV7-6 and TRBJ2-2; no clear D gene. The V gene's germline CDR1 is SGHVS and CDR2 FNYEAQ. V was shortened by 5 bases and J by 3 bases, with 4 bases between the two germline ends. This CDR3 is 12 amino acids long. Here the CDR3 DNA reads TGTGCCAGCAGCCAATACACCGGGGAGCTGTTTTTT. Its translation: CASSQYTGELFF.

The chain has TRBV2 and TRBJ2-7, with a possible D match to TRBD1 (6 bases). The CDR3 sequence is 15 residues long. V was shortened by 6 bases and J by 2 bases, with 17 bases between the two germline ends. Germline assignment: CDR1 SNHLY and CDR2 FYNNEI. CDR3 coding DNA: TGTGCCAGCAGGGTACCCGACAGGCGACCCTACGAGCAGTACTTC. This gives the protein CASRVPDRRPYEQYF. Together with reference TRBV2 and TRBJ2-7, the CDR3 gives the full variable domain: EPEVTQTPSHQVTQMGQEVILRCVPISNHLYFYWYRQILGQKVEFLVSFYNNEISEKSEIFDDQFSVERPDGSNFTLKIRSTKLEDSAMYFCASRVPDRRPYEQYFGPGTRLTVT.

CDR3 loop: CASSRLPGGSGYTF. DNA for the CDR3: TGTGCCAGCTCTCGACTCCCGGGCGGGTCTGGCTACACCTTC. The rearrangement links TRBV18 to TRBJ1-2; no firm D call. V lost 6 bases and J 7 bases, leaving 18 bases between the germline ends. Germline V gene lookup returns CDR1 KGHSH and CDR2 LQKENI. The CDR3 is made up of 14 amino acids.